These T cell receptor beta chains were read from a single sample in a study of graft-versus-host responses after intestinal transplantation. These receptors' antigens are unknown. Only in-frame clones appear in the TCRdb table, and some are missing; sequencing was by immunoSEQ multiplex PCR. The repertoire has about 120,000 clones, 85% to 95% of them found once; the top ten carry around 0.12%. Sequenced material: unstimulated CD4+ T cells sorted from spleen or lymph node cells, taken before intestinal transplant. These TCRs come from a human donor who received an intestinal transplant. CDR3s include the opening cysteine and the closing phenylalanine or tryptophan. Each record gives: clone size, J gene, V gene, D gene, CDR3 protein, CDR3 DNA. D genes are given only for firm matches. Only some rows state a clone size, as once, few, many or a class for expanded clones.

clone_size: .; j_call: TRBJ2-6; v_call: TRBV14; d_call: .; cdr3_aa: CASSQSGANVLTF; cdr3_nt: TGTGCCAGCAGCCAATCTGGGGCCAACGTCCTGACTTTC
clone_size: .; j_call: TRBJ1-1; v_call: TRBV6-1; d_call: TRBD1; cdr3_aa: CASSEQGGLNTEAFF; cdr3_nt: TGTGCCAGCAGTGAACAGGGGGGATTGAACACTGAAGCTTTCTTT
clone_size: .; j_call: TRBJ1-1; v_call: TRBV29-1; d_call: TRBD1; cdr3_aa: CSVSGGKAFF; cdr3_nt: TGCAGCGTCTCAGGGGGAAAAGCTTTCTTT
clone_size: .; j_call: TRBJ2-1; v_call: TRBV9; d_call: TRBD2; cdr3_aa: CASSGTSNNEQFF; cdr3_nt: TGTGCCAGCAGCGGGACTAGCAACAATGAGCAGTTCTTC
clone_size: few; j_call: TRBJ1-3; v_call: TRBV11-2; d_call: .; cdr3_aa: CASSFSAARGNTIYF; cdr3_nt: TGTGCCAGCAGCTTTTCGGCAGCTAGGGGAAACACCATATATTTT
clone_size: .; j_call: TRBJ2-1; v_call: TRBV10-1; d_call: .; cdr3_aa: CASSKGQPPDEQFF; cdr3_nt: TGCGCCAGCAGTAAAGGACAACCACCCGATGAGCAGTTCTTC
clone_size: .; j_call: TRBJ1-4; v_call: TRBV4-1; d_call: .; cdr3_aa: CASSQDGTTNEKLFF; cdr3_nt: TGCGCCAGCAGCCAAGATGGAACAACTAATGAAAAACTGTTTTTT
clone_size: once; j_call: TRBJ2-7; v_call: TRBV30; d_call: TRBD2; cdr3_aa: CAWSREGHIYEQYF; cdr3_nt: TGTGCCTGGAGTCGGGAGGGACACATCTACGAGCAGTACTTC
clone_size: once; j_call: TRBJ2-3; v_call: TRBV30; d_call: .; cdr3_aa: CAWSAGERTDTQYF; cdr3_nt: TGTGCCTGGAGTGCGGGGGAACGCACAGATACGCAGTATTTT
clone_size: .; j_call: TRBJ2-7; v_call: TRBV4-1; d_call: .; cdr3_aa: CASSQDTTGIVREQYF; cdr3_nt: TGCGCCAGCAGCCAAGACACAACAGGGATAGTACGCGAGCAGTACTTC
clone_size: .; j_call: TRBJ1-2; v_call: TRBV6-1; d_call: .; cdr3_aa: CASGPTGTRVYGYTF; cdr3_nt: TGTGCCAGCGGACCCACCGGGACCCGGGTTTATGGCTACACCTTC
clone_size: .; j_call: TRBJ1-1; v_call: TRBV5-1; d_call: .; cdr3_aa: CASSLEVERAQAFF; cdr3_nt: TGCGCCAGCAGCTTGGAGGTAGAGAGGGCCCAAGCTTTCTTT
clone_size: .; j_call: TRBJ2-7; v_call: TRBV10-3; d_call: .; cdr3_aa: CAISAGPGTEQYF; cdr3_nt: TGTGCCATCAGTGCTGGTCCAGGGACGGAGCAGTACTTC
clone_size: .; j_call: TRBJ1-2; v_call: TRBV27; d_call: .; cdr3_aa: CASSFVREGGYTF; cdr3_nt: TGTGCCAGCAGTTTCGTCAGGGAGGGCGGCTACACCTTC
clone_size: .; j_call: TRBJ2-7; v_call: TRBV11-2; d_call: TRBD1; cdr3_aa: CASSSGGQGGEQYF; cdr3_nt: TGTGCCAGCAGCTCGGGGGGACAGGGTGGAGAGCAGTACTTC
clone_size: .; j_call: TRBJ2-1; v_call: TRBV6-5; d_call: TRBD2; cdr3_aa: CASSYGGLDAYNEQFF; cdr3_nt: TGTGCCAGCAGTTACGGTGGACTAGATGCCTACAATGAGCAGTTCTTC
clone_size: .; j_call: TRBJ2-1; v_call: TRBV7-3; d_call: .; cdr3_aa: CASSPLGGGGYNEQFF; cdr3_nt: TGTGCCAGCAGCCCCCTCGGAGGGGGGGGTTACAATGAGCAGTTCTTC
clone_size: .; j_call: TRBJ2-5; v_call: TRBV28; d_call: TRBD1; cdr3_aa: CASTTPRGSRETQYF; cdr3_nt: TGTGCCAGCACTACCCCCAGGGGGTCCAGGGAGACCCAGTACTTC
clone_size: .; j_call: TRBJ1-2; v_call: TRBV29-1; d_call: .; cdr3_aa: CSVAGHGYTF; cdr3_nt: TGCAGCGTTGCGGGGCATGGCTACACCTTC
clone_size: .; j_call: TRBJ1-4; v_call: TRBV7-9; d_call: .; cdr3_aa: CASSPDKRGEKLFF; cdr3_nt: TGTGCCAGCAGCCCAGACAAAAGAGGTGAAAAACTGTTTTTT
clone_size: .; j_call: TRBJ2-7; v_call: TRBV5-1; d_call: .; cdr3_aa: CASSSTGPAYEQYF; cdr3_nt: TGCGCCAGCAGCTCCACAGGACCAGCCTACGAGCAGTACTTC
clone_size: .; j_call: TRBJ2-5; v_call: TRBV6-6; d_call: .; cdr3_aa: CATEQGGKTQYF; cdr3_nt: TGTGCCACGGAGCAGGGGGGGAAGACCCAGTACTTC
clone_size: .; j_call: TRBJ1-2; v_call: TRBV5-1; d_call: .; cdr3_aa: CASSLAEAYGYTF; cdr3_nt: TGCGCCAGCAGCTTGGCCGAGGCCTATGGCTACACCTTC
clone_size: .; j_call: TRBJ1-2; v_call: TRBV5-1; d_call: .; cdr3_aa: CASSKADIANYGYTF; cdr3_nt: TGCGCCAGCTCTAAGGCGGACATTGCTAACTATGGCTACACCTTC
clone_size: .; j_call: TRBJ2-1; v_call: TRBV5-6; d_call: .; cdr3_aa: CASSLLTSSYNEQFF; cdr3_nt: TGTGCCAGCAGCTTGTTGACTAGCTCCTACAATGAGCAGTTCTTC
clone_size: .; j_call: TRBJ2-7; v_call: TRBV5-6; d_call: TRBD1; cdr3_aa: CASSLTGTGSHEQYF; cdr3_nt: TGTGCCAGCAGCTTGACCGGGACAGGCTCCCACGAGCAGTACTTC
clone_size: .; j_call: TRBJ1-3; v_call: TRBV2; d_call: TRBD1; cdr3_aa: CASSSGGTSGNTIYF; cdr3_nt: TGTGCCAGCAGTTCAGGGGGAACCTCTGGAAACACCATATATTTT
clone_size: .; j_call: TRBJ1-2; v_call: TRBV6-1; d_call: .; cdr3_aa: CASSVQGTNYGYTF; cdr3_nt: TGTGCCAGCAGTGTGCAGGGGACTAACTATGGCTACACCTTC
clone_size: .; j_call: TRBJ2-3; v_call: TRBV11-3; d_call: .; cdr3_aa: CASSLVSPSQYF; cdr3_nt: TGTGCCAGCAGCTTAGTTTCCCCGTCGCAGTATTTT
clone_size: .; j_call: TRBJ2-3; v_call: TRBV4-1; d_call: .; cdr3_aa: CASSQGRTSPDTQYF; cdr3_nt: TGCGCCAGCAGCCAAGGGAGGACTTCGCCAGATACGCAGTATTTT
clone_size: .; j_call: TRBJ2-3; v_call: TRBV15; d_call: TRBD2; cdr3_aa: CATSRDLGGNTQYF; cdr3_nt: TGTGCCACCAGCAGAGATCTGGGAGGGAATACGCAGTATTTT
clone_size: .; j_call: TRBJ2-3; v_call: TRBV9; d_call: .; cdr3_aa: CASSVFTDPPTDTQYF; cdr3_nt: TGTGCCAGCAGCGTATTTACAGATCCCCCCACAGATACGCAGTATTTT
clone_size: .; j_call: TRBJ2-1; v_call: TRBV5-6; d_call: TRBD2; cdr3_aa: CASSRRASGRPYNEQFF; cdr3_nt: TGTGCCAGCAGCCGGCGGGCTAGCGGGAGGCCTTACAATGAGCAGTTCTTC
clone_size: .; j_call: TRBJ1-1; v_call: TRBV18; d_call: .; cdr3_aa: CASSQNRGGSKNTEAFF; cdr3_nt: TGTGCCAGCTCGCAGAACAGAGGGGGTAGCAAGAACACTGAAGCTTTCTTT
clone_size: .; j_call: TRBJ2-3; v_call: TRBV13; d_call: TRBD1; cdr3_aa: CASSTLGQGAGTQYF; cdr3_nt: TGTGCCAGCAGCACATTAGGACAGGGGGCTGGTACGCAGTATTTT
clone_size: .; j_call: TRBJ2-7; v_call: TRBV19; d_call: TRBD1; cdr3_aa: CASSATGGYEQYF; cdr3_nt: TGTGCCAGTAGTGCGACAGGGGGCTACGAGCAGTACTTC
clone_size: .; j_call: TRBJ1-4; v_call: TRBV18; d_call: .; cdr3_aa: CASSPREMTSEKLFF; cdr3_nt: TGTGCCAGCTCACCACGGGAGATGACGAGTGAAAAACTGTTTTTT
clone_size: .; j_call: TRBJ2-7; v_call: TRBV5-1; d_call: TRBD1; cdr3_aa: CASTGQGFWHEQYF; cdr3_nt: TGCGCCAGCACCGGACAGGGTTTTTGGCACGAGCAGTACTTC
clone_size: .; j_call: TRBJ2-3; v_call: TRBV29-1; d_call: TRBD2; cdr3_aa: CSVSGRSTDTQYF; cdr3_nt: TGCAGCGTTAGCGGGAGGAGCACAGATACGCAGTATTTT
clone_size: .; j_call: TRBJ2-7; v_call: TRBV6-5; d_call: .; cdr3_aa: CASSYGGDSPYEQYF; cdr3_nt: TGTGCCAGCAGTTACGGGGGGGACAGTCCCTACGAGCAGTACTTC
clone_size: .; j_call: TRBJ2-1; v_call: TRBV5-1; d_call: TRBD1; cdr3_aa: CASSADRGQEQFF; cdr3_nt: TGCGCCAGCAGCGCGGACAGGGGGCAAGAGCAGTTCTTC
clone_size: few; j_call: TRBJ1-2; v_call: TRBV6-6; d_call: .; cdr3_aa: CASSWGGGYTF; cdr3_nt: TGTGCCAGCAGTTGGGGGGGTGGCTACACCTTC
clone_size: .; j_call: TRBJ2-1; v_call: TRBV11-2; d_call: .; cdr3_aa: CASSLPAGSISYNEQFF; cdr3_nt: TGTGCCAGCAGCTTACCTGCAGGATCCATCTCCTACAATGAGCAGTTCTTC
clone_size: .; j_call: TRBJ1-5; v_call: TRBV6-5; d_call: .; cdr3_aa: CASSRRGDQPQHF; cdr3_nt: TGTGCCAGCAGTCGGCGTGGGGATCAGCCCCAGCATTTT
clone_size: .; j_call: TRBJ2-7; v_call: TRBV5-1; d_call: .; cdr3_aa: CASSLVGDPQSEQYF; cdr3_nt: TGCGCCAGCAGCTTGGTAGGAGACCCGCAGAGCGAGCAGTACTTC
clone_size: .; j_call: TRBJ2-5; v_call: TRBV7-2; d_call: .; cdr3_aa: CASSLGLGIPKETQYF; cdr3_nt: TGTGCCAGCAGCTTAGGACTCGGGATCCCAAAAGAGACCCAGTACTTC
clone_size: .; j_call: TRBJ1-3; v_call: TRBV9; d_call: .; cdr3_aa: CASSVWEKAGNTIYF; cdr3_nt: TGTGCCAGCAGCGTATGGGAAAAGGCTGGAAACACCATATATTTT
clone_size: .; j_call: TRBJ2-1; v_call: TRBV5-1; d_call: .; cdr3_aa: CASSSRGDNEQFF; cdr3_nt: TGCGCCAGCAGCTCTCGCGGGGACAATGAGCAGTTCTTC
clone_size: .; j_call: TRBJ2-1; v_call: TRBV11-2; d_call: .; cdr3_aa: CASSLDGLSYNEQFF; cdr3_nt: TGTGCCAGCAGCTTAGACGGGCTCTCCTACAATGAGCAGTTCTTC
clone_size: .; j_call: TRBJ2-7; v_call: TRBV30; d_call: TRBD1; cdr3_aa: CAHDRGSYEQYF; cdr3_nt: TGTGCCCACGACAGGGGTTCCTACGAGCAGTACTTC
clone_size: .; j_call: TRBJ2-1; v_call: TRBV25-1; d_call: TRBD2; cdr3_aa: CASSEKGLAGEQFF; cdr3_nt: TGTGCCAGCAGTGAAAAGGGACTAGCGGGTGAGCAGTTCTTC
clone_size: once; j_call: TRBJ2-1; v_call: TRBV7-3; d_call: TRBD2; cdr3_aa: CASSSPRKREGEQFF; cdr3_nt: TGTGCCAGCAGCTCACCTCGGAAGCGGGAGGGAGAGCAGTTCTTC
clone_size: .; j_call: TRBJ1-1; v_call: TRBV11-2; d_call: .; cdr3_aa: CASSLVGGLPEAFF; cdr3_nt: TGTGCCAGCAGCTTAGTTGGGGGTCTCCCTGAAGCTTTCTTT
clone_size: .; j_call: TRBJ2-5; v_call: TRBV25-1; d_call: TRBD2; cdr3_aa: CASSSLAGQETQYF; cdr3_nt: TGTGCCAGCAGTAGCCTAGCGGGACAAGAGACCCAGTACTTC